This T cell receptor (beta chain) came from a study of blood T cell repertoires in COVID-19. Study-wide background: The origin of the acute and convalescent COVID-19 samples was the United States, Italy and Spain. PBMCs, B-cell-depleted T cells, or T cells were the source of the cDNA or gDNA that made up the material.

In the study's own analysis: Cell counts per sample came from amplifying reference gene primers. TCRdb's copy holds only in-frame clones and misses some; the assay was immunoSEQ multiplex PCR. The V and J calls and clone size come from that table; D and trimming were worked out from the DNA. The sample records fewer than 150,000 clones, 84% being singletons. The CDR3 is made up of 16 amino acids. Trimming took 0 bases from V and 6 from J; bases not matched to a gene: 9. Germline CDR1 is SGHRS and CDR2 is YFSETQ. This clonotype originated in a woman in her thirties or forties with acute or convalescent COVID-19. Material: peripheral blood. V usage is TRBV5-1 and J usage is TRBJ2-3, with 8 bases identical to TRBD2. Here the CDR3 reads CASSLGIGGAEDTQYF. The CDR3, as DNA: TGCGCCAGCAGCTTGGGGATCGGGGGGGCCGAGGATACGCAGTATTTT.